This TCR beta chain derives from a study of control samples from healthy donors and cancer patients. TCRdb's copy holds only in-frame clones and misses some; the assay was immunoSEQ multiplex PCR. The sample has some 160,000 clones; 94% are singletons. Germline CDR1 is SEHNR and CDR2 is FQNEAQ (reference sequence). Trimming removed 1 base from V and 0 bases from J; junction bases left unmatched: 6. The CDR3 has 17 residues. The TCR sequence derives from a woman between 35 and 50 years old in good health. The material sequenced was blood. The chain is built from TRBV7-9 and TRBJ2-1; 7 bases are shared with TRBD2. Here the CDR3 DNA reads TGTGCCAGCAGCTTAGAGGCTAGCGGTCTCTCCTACAATGAGCAGTTCTTC. Its translation is CASSLEASGLSYNEQFF.